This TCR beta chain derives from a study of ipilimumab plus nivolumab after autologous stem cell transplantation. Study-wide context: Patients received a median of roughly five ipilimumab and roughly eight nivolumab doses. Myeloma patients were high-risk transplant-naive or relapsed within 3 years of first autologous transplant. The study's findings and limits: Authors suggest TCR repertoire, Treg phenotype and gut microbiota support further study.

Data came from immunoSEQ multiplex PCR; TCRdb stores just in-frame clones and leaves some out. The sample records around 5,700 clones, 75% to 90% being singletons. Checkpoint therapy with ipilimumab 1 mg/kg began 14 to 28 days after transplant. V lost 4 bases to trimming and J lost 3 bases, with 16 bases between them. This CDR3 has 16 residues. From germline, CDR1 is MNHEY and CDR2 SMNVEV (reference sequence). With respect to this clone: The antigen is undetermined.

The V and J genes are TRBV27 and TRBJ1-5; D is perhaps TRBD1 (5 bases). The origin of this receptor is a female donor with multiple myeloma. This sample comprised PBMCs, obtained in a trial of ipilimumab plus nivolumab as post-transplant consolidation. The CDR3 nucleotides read TGTGCCAGCAGTTCTAACATGGGGGGGTTCAATCAGCCCCAGCATTTT. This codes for CASSSNMGGFNQPQHF.